What follows are 20 T cell receptor beta chains derived from one specimen sequenced in a study of blood T cell repertoires in COVID-19. Sequenced by immunoSEQ multiplex PCR; TCRdb stores in-frame clones only, minus some. The table lists a few hundred thousand clones, 88% of them singletons. Input material: PBMCs or T cells enriched from blood (not recorded which). The receptors were sampled from a woman aged 18-30 years who had recovered from COVID-19.

This chain links TRBV5-1 with TRBJ1-1, with 7 nucleotides matching TRBD1. Trimming took 4 bases from V and 0 from J; bases not matched to a gene: 6. CDR3 length: 15 residues. CDR1 is SGHRS, CDR2 YFSETQ, per germline. Here the CDR3 reads CASSRGQSMNTEAFF. DNA of the CDR3: TGCGCCAGCAGCCGGGGACAGAGCATGAACACTGAAGCTTTCTTT.

The chain is built from TRBV6-1 and TRBJ1-1, with D unclear. Per the germline V gene, CDR1 is MNHNS and CDR2 is SASEGT. This CDR3 spans 16 amino acids. Trimming pared 4 bases from V and 0 bases from J, leaving 15 bases between. The CDR3 DNA follows: TGTGCCAGCAGTGGGAGGGCGGGCCCGCTGAACACTGAAGCTTTCTTT. This encodes CASSGRAGPLNTEAFF.

V and J are TRBV19 and TRBJ1-2, with D possibly TRBD1 on 6 matching bases. The CDR3 loop spans 15 amino acids. Per germline, CDR1 LNHDA and CDR2 SQIVND (reference sequence). V lost 7 bases and J 8 bases, leaving 23 bases between the germline ends. The CDR3 reads CASNNGGQGVHGYTF. CDR3 DNA: TGTGCCAGTAACAATGGGGGACAAGGAGTACACGGCTACACCTTC. Drawing the rest from reference TRBV19 and TRBJ1-2, the complete variable domain is DGGITQSPKYLFRKEGQNVTLSCEQNLNHDAMYWYRQDPGQGLRLIYYSQIVNDFQKGDIAEGYSVSREKKESFPLTVTSAQKNPTAFYLCASNNGGQGVHGYTFGSGTRLTVV.

CDR3 sequence reads: CASSSAGNYGYTF. As DNA, the CDR3 is TGTGCCAGCAGTTCGGCAGGAAACTATGGCTACACCTTC. The V gene is TRBV5-6, the J gene TRBJ1-2; D call uncertain. Germline V gene data show CDR1 as SGHDT and CDR2 as YYEEEE. There are 13 residues in the CDR3. V shed 5 bases and J shed 2 bases, with 10 bases lying between them.

The CDR3 coding sequence is TGCAGCGTCGATACAGGGAACAACTATGGCTACACCTTC. Its protein product is CSVDTGNNYGYTF. This chain links TRBV29-1 with TRBJ1-2, with TRBD1 as a possible D gene (6 bases). CDR3 size: 13 residues. Germline V CDR1 and CDR2: SQVTM, ANQGSEA. Trimming took off 6 bases at V and 2 bases at J, with 13 bases between the two ends.

The rearrangement joins TRBV11-2 to TRBJ2-3, with D tentatively TRBD2 (6 bases). The V gene lost 1 base and the J gene lost 0 bases, with 17 bases spanning the gap. CDR1 is SGHAT and CDR2 is FQNNGV in the germline V gene. The CDR3 is made up of 18 amino acids. CDR3 sequence: CASSLGGRPGISTDTQYF. The CDR3 DNA sequence: TGTGCCAGCAGCTTAGGGGGGAGGCCGGGTATTAGCACAGATACGCAGTATTTT.

The chain is built from TRBV15 and TRBJ2-2; TRBD1 matches 9 bases. V was pared by 1 base and J by 3 bases, with 0 bases of the junction left unmatched. The germline V gene encodes CDR1 LNHNV and CDR2 YYDKDF (reference sequence). The CDR3 consists of 15 residues. Here the CDR3 reads CATSRGDRDTGELFF. The CDR3 nucleotides are TGTGCCACCAGCAGAGGGGACAGGGACACCGGGGAGCTGTTTTTT.

The chain links TRBV19 to TRBJ2-1; 8 nucleotides line up with TRBD2. The junction had 5 bases not matched to a gene; V was cut back by 4 bases and J by 3 bases. The CDR3 covers 15 residues. Germline CDR1 and CDR2: LNHDA and SQIVND (reference sequence). CDR3 loop: CASSTSSGDYNEQFF. In DNA form, the CDR3 reads TGTGCCAGTAGTACGAGTAGCGGGGACTACAATGAGCAGTTCTTC.

The chain is built from TRBV3-1 (or the pseudogene TRBV3-2) and TRBJ2-5; no firm D call. The germline V and J ends were trimmed by 2 bases and 3 bases, with 4 bases remaining between them. The CDR3 spans 12 residues. The germline V gene has CDR1 LGHDT and CDR2 YNNKEL (reference sequence). This CDR3 is CASSQTEETQYF. CDR3 coding DNA: TGTGCCAGCAGCCAAACGGAAGAGACCCAGTACTTC.

V gene TRBV6-2 or TRBV6-3 combines with J gene TRBJ2-7; D remains unclear. The V and J ends lost 4 bases and 5 bases respectively, with 9 bases between them. The CDR3 spans 12 residues. CDR1 is MNHEY and CDR2 is SVGEGT in the germline V gene. In DNA form, the CDR3 reads TGTGCCAGCAGTTCCCTACTAAACGAGCAGTACTTC. Its translation: CASSSLLNEQYF.

V is TRBV5-4 and J is TRBJ1-6; TRBD1 agrees at 7 bases. The CDR3 loop spans 15 amino acids. The V gene's germline CDR1 is SGHNT and CDR2 YYREEE (reference sequence). V shed 4 bases and J 4 bases; nucleotides not matched to a gene: 5. The DNA of the CDR3 is TGTGCCAGCAGCGCAGGGGGTGAATATAATTCACCCCTCCACTTT. It translates to CASSAGGEYNSPLHF. Drawing the rest from reference TRBV5-4 and TRBJ1-6, the complete variable domain is ETGVTQSPTHLIKTRGQQVTLRCSSQSGHNTVSWYQQALGQGPQFIFQYYREEENGRGNFPPRFSGLQFPNYSSELNVNALELDDSALYLCASSAGGEYNSPLHFGNGTRLTVT.

The chain recombines TRBV5-4 with TRBJ2-5, with 10 positions matching TRBD2. V lost 4 bases to trimming and J lost 5 bases; unmatched junction nucleotides: 8. Germline V gene sequence: CDR1 SGHNT, CDR2 YYREEE (reference sequence). This CDR3 is built from 15 residues. CDR3 sequence: CASSPSGGAGETQYF. CDR3 nucleotide sequence: TGTGCCAGCAGCCCGAGCGGGGGGGCCGGGGAGACCCAGTACTTC.

The chain is built from TRBV2 and TRBJ2-7; 7 bases align to TRBD1. This CDR3 comprises 12 residues. The germline V gene has CDR1 SNHLY and CDR2 FYNNEI. J was trimmed by 6 bases and V by 5 bases; bases with no gene match: 4. CDR3 nucleotides: TGTGCCAGCAGTCCGACAGGGCCCGAGCAGTACTTC. This codes for CASSPTGPEQYF. The whole variable domain, remainder taken from reference TRBV2 and TRBJ2-7, is EPEVTQTPSHQVTQMGQEVILRCVPISNHLYFYWYRQILGQKVEFLVSFYNNEISEKSEIFDDQFSVERPDGSNFTLKIRSTKLEDSAMYFCASSPTGPEQYFGPGTRLTVT.

The gene calls are TRBV7-2 and TRBJ2-7, with D hard to call. The CDR3 consists of 15 residues. CDR1 and CDR2 (germline): SGHTA, FQGNSA. The ends were cut back, 0 bases at V and 3 bases at J, with 12 bases in the middle. The CDR3 nucleotides are TGTGCCAGCAGCTTAGCAGAGAGTGGGCGCTACGAGCAGTACTTC. Translation: CASSLAESGRYEQYF.

This clone appeared once. This sequence joins TRBV20-1 and TRBJ1-1; D is uncertain. Germline assignment: CDR1 DFQATT and CDR2 SNEGSKA (reference sequence). Trimming removed 4 bases from V and 11 bases from J, with 11 bases in between. The CDR3 is 10 amino acids. CDR3 residues: CSAISLLAFF. The CDR3 nucleotides are TGCAGTGCTATTAGTCTTTTGGCTTTCTTT.

The gene calls are TRBV27 and TRBJ1-2; possibly TRBD1 for D (5 bases). This CDR3 is 13 amino acids long. The V and J ends lost 6 bases and 0 bases respectively, with 8 bases between them. In germline, CDR1 is MNHEY, CDR2 SMNVEV (reference sequence). DNA of the CDR3: TGTGCCAGCAGCCCACAGGCTAACTATGGCTACACCTTC. Amino acids: CASSPQANYGYTF.

CDR3 coding DNA: TGTGCCAGCAGCTTAGACTCTTATACGGGAACTTTCTTT. It encodes CASSLDSYTGTFF. The gene calls are TRBV11-2 and TRBJ1-1; D ambiguous. This CDR3 contains 13 residues. Trimming took 0 bases from V and 12 from J, leaving 14 bases between them. CDR1 is SGHAT and CDR2 is FQNNGV in the germline V gene.

This chain uses TRBV7-9 with TRBJ2-3, with 12 nucleotides matching TRBD1. The germline V gene has CDR1 SEHNR and CDR2 FQNEAQ (reference sequence). The CDR3 runs 16 residues. J lost 6 bases, V lost 5 bases, and 9 bases had no gene match. CDR3 amino acids: CASSTPGQGAVDTQYF. DNA of the CDR3: TGTGCCAGCAGCACACCGGGACAGGGGGCCGTTGATACGCAGTATTTT.

The V gene is TRBV6-5, the J gene TRBJ2-7; TRBD1 aligns across 7 bases. The germline CDR1 and CDR2 sequences are MNHEY and SVGAGI. This CDR3 contains 15 residues. V was pared by 7 bases and J by 0 bases, with 9 bases of the junction left unmatched. CDR3 sequence reads: CASKKGWDSSYEQYF. In DNA form, the CDR3 reads TGTGCCAGCAAAAAAGGCTGGGACAGCTCCTACGAGCAGTACTTC.

This clone was detected only a few times. The genes are TRBV10-3 and TRBJ2-7; D may be TRBD1 (5 bases). The CDR3 contains 16 residues. V lost 3 bases and J lost 2, with 17 bases in between. Germline values: CDR1 ENHRY, CDR2 SYGVKD. CDR3 protein: CAISEGPDRRTYEQYF. The CDR3 DNA sequence: TGTGCCATCAGTGAAGGCCCAGACAGAAGAACCTACGAGCAGTACTTC.